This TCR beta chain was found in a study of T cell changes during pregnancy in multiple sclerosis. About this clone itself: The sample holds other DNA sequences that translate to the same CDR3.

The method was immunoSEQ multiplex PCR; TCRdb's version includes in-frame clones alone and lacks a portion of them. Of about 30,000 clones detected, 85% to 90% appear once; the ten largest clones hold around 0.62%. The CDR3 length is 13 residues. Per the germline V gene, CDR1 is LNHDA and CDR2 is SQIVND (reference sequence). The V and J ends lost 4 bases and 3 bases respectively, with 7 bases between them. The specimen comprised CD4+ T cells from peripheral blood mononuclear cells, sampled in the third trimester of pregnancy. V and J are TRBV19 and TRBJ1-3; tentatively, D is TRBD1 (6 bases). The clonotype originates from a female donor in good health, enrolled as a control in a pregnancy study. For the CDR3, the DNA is TGTGCCAGTAGTAAAGGGGGTGGAAACACCATATATTTT. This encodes CASSKGGGNTIYF. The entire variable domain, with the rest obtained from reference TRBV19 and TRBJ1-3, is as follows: DGGITQSPKYLFRKEGQNVTLSCEQNLNHDAMYWYRQDPGQGLRLIYYSQIVNDFQKGDIAEGYSVSREKKESFPLTVTSAQKNPTAFYLCASSKGGGNTIYFGEGSWLTVV.